The text below deals with one TCR beta chain. This sample was taken from a study of blood T cell repertoires in COVID-19. Study background: Collection of acute and convalescent COVID-19 samples took place in the United States, Italy and Spain.

The CDR3 has 11 residues. The germline gives CDR1 LNHDA, CDR2 SQIVND (reference sequence). V was trimmed by 6 bases and J by 3 bases, leaving 6 bases between them. Patients in Seattle were enrolled during active infection, then followed longitudinally. The method was immunoSEQ multiplex PCR; TCRdb's version includes in-frame clones alone and lacks a portion of them. Of about 230,000 clones listed, over 75% were seen once; the top ten hold roughly 11%. Material: peripheral blood. This sequence originates from a man in his fifties with COVID-19, enrolled during active disease. The chain links TRBV19 to TRBJ2-7; D remains unclear. The DNA for the CDR3 is TGTGCCAGTAGCAAAAACTACGAGCAGTACTTC. Translating gives CASSKNYEQYF.